A selection of T cell receptor beta chains follows, all from one sample in a study of T cell repertoires in cytomegalovirus infection. Each CDR3 protein gets one entry after TCRdb re-called the reads with MiXCR. This repertoire shows 400,000 to 600,000 distinct CDR3 sequences, approximately 46% found once; its top ten account for around two fifths. The antigens of these receptors remain unknown. Sequenced material: cultured PBMCs, taken from culture after CMV antigen stimulation. These receptors all stem from a human donor in good health (CMV status not recorded). Some clones in this sample may be carry-over from other donors' samples. The CDR3 runs from the conserved cysteine through the conserved F or W. The D gene is left open where the match is weak. Clone size is shown for a subset of rows, as once, few, many or a class of expanded clone.

TRBV7-6	.	TRBJ2-5	few	CASSSPKLETQYF	TGTGCCAGCAGCTCCCCAAAGTTGGAGACCCAGTACTTC
TRBV12-3/TRBV12-4	TRBD2	TRBJ2-7	.	CASSGRGGTSSYEQYF	TGTGCCAGCAGTGGGCGGGGGGGAACAAGCTCCTACGAGCAGTACTTC
TRBV5-1	.	TRBJ2-1	.	CASRDAAYNEQFF	TGCGCCAGTCGGGACGCTGCATACAATGAGCAGTTCTTC
TRBV12-3/TRBV12-4	TRBD1	TRBJ1-1	few	CASSLLDRGNAEAFF	TGTGCCAGCAGTTTACTGGACAGGGGAAATGCTGAAGCTTTCTTT
TRBV6-2/TRBV6-3	.	TRBJ2-1	few	CASGNYEQFF	TGTGCCAGCGGTAACTATGAGCAGTTCTTC
TRBV3-1	.	TRBJ1-2	.	CASSRTTGRFPYNYGYTF	TGTGCCAGCAGCCGTACCACGGGGCGCTTCCCTTATAACTATGGCTACACCTTC
TRBV7-2	.	TRBJ2-7	.	CASRLWQGPYEQYF	TGTGCCAGCAGGTTGTGGCAGGGGCCATACGAGCAGTACTTC
TRBV12-3/TRBV12-4	.	TRBJ2-5	few	CASSSGLSETQYF	TGTGCCAGCAGTTCGGGACTTTCGGAGACCCAGTACTTC
TRBV5-1	TRBD2	TRBJ2-3	few	CASSLRRLAGRTDTQYF	TGCGCCAGCAGCCTCCGCCGACTAGCGGGGCGCACAGATACGCAGTATTTT
TRBV7-8	.	TRBJ2-7	.	CASSFGLRGEQYF	TGTGCCAGCAGCTTTGGACTACGCGGCGAGCAGTACTTC